These 32 T cell receptor beta chains were sequenced from one sample in a study of blood T cell repertoires in COVID-19. The assay was immunoSEQ multiplex PCR, and TCRdb's table has in-frame clones only and misses some. The repertoire holds some 50,000 clones, with just over 90% as singletons. The sample taken for sequencing was peripheral blood. All receptors come from a man in his forties with acute or convalescent COVID-19.

The J gene is TRBJ2-3, the V gene TRBV5-1; TRBD2 might be the D (5 bases). The ends were cut back, 0 bases at V and 0 bases at J, with 8 bases in the middle. The germline V gene encodes CDR1 SGHRS and CDR2 YFSETQ. The CDR3 consists of 15 residues. CDR3 sequence reads: CASSLVGGSTDTQYF. The CDR3 nucleotides read TGCGCCAGCAGCTTGGTGGGCGGGAGCACAGATACGCAGTATTTT.

The CDR3 loop reads CASSQDEGAGETQYF. The CDR3 DNA reads as TGTGCCAGCAGCCAAGATGAGGGGGCAGGAGAGACCCAGTACTTC. V and J are TRBV14 and TRBJ2-5, with TRBD1 matching over 7 bases. CDR3 length equals 15 residues. From germline, CDR1 is SGHDN and CDR2 FVKESK. The trim removed 0 bases at V and 4 bases at J, leaving 5 bases unmatched.

The genes are TRBV7-9 and TRBJ2-2; 11 positions agree with TRBD2. The CDR3 runs 15 residues. The ends lost 6 bases at V and 5 bases at J; junction bases unmatched: 5. Per germline, CDR1 SEHNR and CDR2 FQNEAQ (reference sequence). CDR3 sequence: CASSRLAGQTGELFF. The CDR3, as DNA: TGTGCCAGCAGTAGACTAGCGGGACAGACCGGGGAGCTGTTTTTT. The whole variable domain, remainder taken from reference TRBV7-9 and TRBJ2-2, is DTGVSQNPRHKITKRGQNVTFRCDPISEHNRLYWYRQTLGQGPEFLTYFQNEAQLEKSRLLSDRFSAERPKGSFSTLEIQRTEQGDSAMYLCASSRLAGQTGELFFGEGSRLTVL.

The V gene is TRBV5-1, the J gene TRBJ1-2; 11 nucleotides line up with TRBD1. This CDR3 has 15 residues. Germline CDR1 and CDR2: SGHRS and YFSETQ. The ends lost 0 bases at V and 8 bases at J; junction bases unmatched: 6. CDR3: CASSLGGQGARGYTF. In DNA form, the CDR3 reads TGCGCCAGCAGCTTGGGAGGACAGGGGGCGCGCGGCTACACCTTC. The full variable domain, rest sourced from reference TRBV5-1 and TRBJ1-2, is KAGVTQTPRYLIKTRGQQVTLSCSPISGHRSVSWYQQTPGQGLQFLFEYFSETQRNKGNFPGRFSGRQFSNSRSEMNVSTLELGDSALYLCASSLGGQGARGYTFGSGTRLTVV.

The chain recombines TRBV7-2 with TRBJ1-1; 8 bases line up with TRBD1. Germline CDR1 SGHTA, CDR2 FQGNSA. The CDR3 consists of 16 residues. V shed 2 bases, J shed 4 bases, and the junction held 9 bases outside the gene matches. The CDR3 sequence: CASSLLTGQGGTEAFF. CDR3 coding DNA: TGTGCCAGCAGCTTACTCACCGGACAGGGAGGCACTGAAGCTTTCTTT.

CDR3 residues: CATSRDLARGSPLHF. The CDR3 DNA sequence: TGTGCCACCAGCAGAGATCTGGCCAGGGGATCACCCCTCCACTTT. The rearrangement uses TRBV15 and TRBJ1-6; the D gene is possibly TRBD1 (6 bases). This CDR3 spans 15 amino acids. From germline, CDR1 is LNHNV and CDR2 YYDKDF (reference sequence). Trimming took 0 bases from V and 10 from J, leaving 13 bases between them.

The J gene is TRBJ2-3, the V gene TRBV5-1; a weak D match, TRBD2 (7 bases). Trimming removed 4 bases at V and 1 base at J, with 13 bases between. CDR3 size: 15 residues. The germline V gene has CDR1 SGHRS and CDR2 YFSETQ. The CDR3 DNA follows: TGCGCCAGCAGCCCGGGGGCGGGGGGCACAGATACGCAGTATTTT. It encodes CASSPGAGGTDTQYF.

The genes are TRBV5-1 and TRBJ2-1; perhaps TRBD1 as D (5 bases). Germline V lookup: CDR1 SGHRS, CDR2 YFSETQ. The length of the CDR3 is 14 residues. Between the trimmed V and J ends, which lost 4 bases and 3 bases, there was a span of 11 bases. The CDR3 DNA is TGCGCCAGCAGCCTGGACATACACTACAATGAGCAGTTCTTC. Amino acid sequence: CASSLDIHYNEQFF. Supplemented by reference TRBV5-1 and TRBJ2-1, the full variable domain reads KAGVTQTPRYLIKTRGQQVTLSCSPISGHRSVSWYQQTPGQGLQFLFEYFSETQRNKGNFPGRFSGRQFSNSRSEMNVSTLELGDSALYLCASSLDIHYNEQFFGPGTRLTVL.

The rearrangement joins TRBV7-2 to TRBJ1-1; D gene unclear. The CDR3 covers 12 residues. V lost 8 bases to trimming and J lost 2 bases, with 9 bases between them. CDR1 and CDR2 from the germline V gene are SGHTA and FQGNSA. CDR3 protein: CASGPFNTEAFF. The CDR3 bases are TGTGCCAGCGGCCCCTTCAACACTGAAGCTTTCTTT.

The J gene is TRBJ1-3, the V gene TRBV7-2; D gene ambiguous. Trimming left V 1 base short and J 4 bases short, with 17 bases between. Germline V CDR1 and CDR2: SGHTA, FQGNSA. This CDR3 has 17 amino acids. The CDR3 region is CASSLEVSRTEGNTIYF. As DNA, the CDR3 is TGTGCCAGCAGCTTAGAGGTTAGTCGGACTGAAGGAAACACCATATATTTT.

V and J are TRBV18 and TRBJ2-2, with TRBD2 identical over 7 bases. Germline CDR1 and CDR2: KGHSH and LQKENI. CDR3 length: 14 residues. Trimming at V came to 5 bases and at J to 8 bases, leaving 8 bases not matched to a gene. DNA of the CDR3: TGTGCCAGCTCAAAACGGACTAGTGATGGGGAGCTGTTTTTT. This translates into CASSKRTSDGELFF.

This clone is a singleton in its sample. The chain uses TRBV16 and TRBJ1-4; D might be TRBD1 (6 bases). Germline V gene lookup returns CDR1 KGHSY and CDR2 FQNENV. Trimming pared 3 bases from V and 16 bases from J, leaving 21 bases between. This CDR3 is built from 14 residues. As DNA, the CDR3 is TGTGCCAGCAGCCACATGAACAGGGCCACATACCCGTTTTTT. It specifies CASSHMNRATYPFF.

This clone appeared a single time. The chain combines TRBV27 with TRBJ1-3; perhaps TRBD1 as D (5 bases). Trimming left V 8 bases short and J 5 bases short, with 13 bases between. The germline CDR1 and CDR2 sequences are MNHEY and SMNVEV (reference sequence). The CDR3 is made up of 13 amino acids. CDR3 DNA: TGTGCCAGCCGCGGTGGGGGGAGAAACACCATATATTTT. Translated: CASRGGGRNTIYF.

This clone has just a few counts. V usage is TRBV24-1 and J usage is TRBJ2-2; possible D gene TRBD2, 5 bases. Germline V CDR1 and CDR2: KGHDR, SFDVKD. V was trimmed by 11 bases and J by 3 bases, leaving 12 bases between them. The CDR3 sequence is 13 residues long. CDR3 protein: CAILGRDTGELFF. The CDR3 DNA sequence: TGTGCCATCTTAGGGAGAGACACCGGGGAGCTGTTTTTT.

This clone rates as medium-sized (0.01 to 0.1%). The chain combines TRBV9 with TRBJ2-5; TRBD1 is a possible D gene (6 bases). The CDR3 loop spans 14 amino acids. CDR1 and CDR2 (germline): SGDLS, YYNGEE. With 3 bases removed from V and 1 base from J, the gap between germline ends came to 10 bases. The CDR3, as DNA: TGTGCCAGCAGCGCCCGGGACACCCAAGAGACCCAGTACTTC. It yields the protein CASSARDTQETQYF.

The V call is TRBV2, the J call TRBJ2-2; no firm D call. CDR1 and CDR2 from the germline V gene are SNHLY and FYNNEI. CDR3 length: 15 residues. V was cut by 4 bases and J by 0 bases, with 9 bases left in between. The CDR3 nucleotides are TGTGCCAGCAGTGTTAAAATAGCGAACACCGGGGAGCTGTTTTTT. As protein: CASSVKIANTGELFF.

This sequence joins TRBV10-1 and TRBJ2-1, with 9 bases identical to TRBD1. The length of the CDR3 is 14 residues. The germline CDR1 and CDR2 sequences are WNHNN and SYGVQD (reference sequence). The junction had 4 bases not matched to a gene; V was cut back by 6 bases and J by 4 bases. In DNA, the CDR3 is TGCGCCAGCAGCTTGGGACAGGGTTACAATGAGCAGTTCTTC. As protein: CASSLGQGYNEQFF.

The chain has TRBV7-2 and TRBJ2-5; 7 bases align to TRBD1. There are 14 residues in the CDR3. V lost 5 bases and J lost 3; bases outside the gene matches: 6. Germline V CDR1 and CDR2: SGHTA, FQGNSA. The CDR3 loop reads CASSNADRKETQYF. The CDR3 coding sequence is TGTGCCAGCAGCAACGCGGACAGGAAAGAGACCCAGTACTTC.

V is TRBV5-1 and J is TRBJ1-1; the match to TRBD1 covers 8 bases. Germline loops: CDR1 SGHRS, CDR2 YFSETQ. This CDR3 region has 15 residues. V shed 4 bases and J 5 bases; nucleotides not matched to a gene: 10. The DNA for the CDR3 is TGCGCCAGCAGCCCCAGTCCAGGGGGCAGGACTGAAGCTTTCTTT. This sequence encodes CASSPSPGGRTEAFF.

There are a few counts of this clone. The rearrangement uses TRBV7-9 and TRBJ1-2, with 11 bases that match TRBD1. CDR3 length equals 15 residues. CDR1 SEHNR and CDR2 FQNEAQ come from the germline V gene (reference sequence). Losses at the gene ends were 3 bases for V and 4 bases for J; bases not matched to a gene: 4. The CDR3 DNA sequence: TGTGCCAGCAGCTTGTGGGACAGGGGGGTCTATGGCTACACCTTC. It is translated as CASSLWDRGVYGYTF. Using reference TRBV7-9 and TRBJ1-2 for the parts outside the CDR3, the full variable domain is DTGVSQNPRHKITKRGQNVTFRCDPISEHNRLYWYRQTLGQGPEFLTYFQNEAQLEKSRLLSDRFSAERPKGSFSTLEIQRTEQGDSAMYLCASSLWDRGVYGYTFGSGTRLTVV.

The CDR3 DNA follows: TGTGCCAGCAGTGACTCTAGTTCGGGATCCTACAATGAGCAGTTCTTC. It is translated as CASSDSSSGSYNEQFF. V usage is TRBV6-4 and J usage is TRBJ2-1; a weak D match, TRBD2 (5 bases). This CDR3 has 16 amino acids. Trimming cost V 0 bases and J 1 base, with 10 bases left between them. In germline, CDR1 is MRHNA, CDR2 SNTAGT.

J is TRBJ2-5 and V is TRBV5-1, with D maybe TRBD2 (6 bases). V was clipped by 1 base and J by 4 bases, with 11 bases between them. This CDR3 is built from 14 residues. The germline gives CDR1 SGHRS, CDR2 YFSETQ. CDR3 amino acids: CASSLLGTAETQYF. For the CDR3, the DNA is TGCGCCAGCAGCTTGCTTGGGACTGCAGAGACCCAGTACTTC. The full variable domain, completed using reference TRBV5-1 and TRBJ2-5, is KAGVTQTPRYLIKTRGQQVTLSCSPISGHRSVSWYQQTPGQGLQFLFEYFSETQRNKGNFPGRFSGRQFSNSRSEMNVSTLELGDSALYLCASSLLGTAETQYFGPGTRLLVL.

The V and J genes are TRBV6-2 or TRBV6-3 and TRBJ2-7; 12 bases are a match to TRBD2. This CDR3 comprises 17 residues. The germline CDR1 and CDR2 sequences are MNHEY and SVGEGT. After removal of 5 bases from V and 1 base from J, the junction contained 9 bases not matched to a gene. This chain's CDR3 is CASSRTPGTSGSYEQYF. The CDR3 bases are TGTGCCAGCAGTAGAACCCCCGGGACTAGCGGGTCCTACGAGCAGTACTTC.

This CDR3 is CASSLQVNYGYTF. CDR3 sequence (DNA): TGTGCCAGCAGTTTACAGGTGAACTATGGCTACACCTTC. This chain joins TRBV27 and TRBJ1-2; the D is unclear. In germline, CDR1 is MNHEY, CDR2 SMNVEV (reference sequence). There are 13 residues in the CDR3. Trimming pared 2 bases from V and 2 bases from J, leaving 6 bases between.

The genes are TRBV7-2 and TRBJ2-1; 9 bases align to TRBD2. With 1 base clipped from V and 7 bases from J, the junction kept 8 bases outside the gene matches. The CDR3 contains 16 residues. Per the germline V gene, CDR1 is SGHTA and CDR2 is FQGNSA. CDR3 in amino acids: CASSLEGTSGPNEQFF. The DNA for the CDR3 is TGTGCCAGCAGCTTAGAGGGAACTAGCGGGCCTAATGAGCAGTTCTTC.

This clone has only a few counts. The V gene is TRBV7-9, the J gene TRBJ2-7; 12 nucleotides match TRBD2. Looked up from germline, CDR1 is SEHNR and CDR2 is FQNEAQ (reference sequence). Losses at the gene ends were 2 bases for V and 6 bases for J; bases not matched to a gene: 8. The CDR3 is 16 residues long. CDR3 sequence (DNA): TGTGCCAGCAGCTTACTCCGACTAGCGGGAGCGGCCGAGCAGTACTTC. Protein: CASSLLRLAGAAEQYF.

CDR3 coding DNA: TGTGCCAGCAGTGAAAAAGAGAGGGTATTTGGGGACACCGGGGAGCTGTTTTTT. Translation gives CASSEKERVFGDTGELFF. This chain uses TRBV6-1 with TRBJ2-2, with D possibly matching TRBD2 (5 bases). Trimming left V 2 bases short and J 3 bases short, with 19 bases between. Germline V gene data show CDR1 as MNHNS and CDR2 as SASEGT. The CDR3 is 18 amino acids.

This rearrangement joins TRBV18 to TRBJ1-3; D gene unclear. This CDR3 is 17 amino acids long. The germline V gene has CDR1 KGHSH and CDR2 LQKENI. With 0 bases removed from V and 1 base from J, the gap between germline ends came to 13 bases. The CDR3 loop reads CASSPPGRIRSGNTIYF. CDR3 sequence (DNA): TGTGCCAGCTCACCACCGGGCAGGATTCGATCTGGAAACACCATATATTTT.

The V gene is TRBV5-1, the J gene TRBJ1-2; D call uncertain. CDR1 SGHRS and CDR2 YFSETQ come from the germline V gene. Trimming left V 2 bases short and J 6 bases short, with 14 bases between. The length of the CDR3 is 14 residues. Here the CDR3 reads CASSFGDGGDGYTF. DNA for the CDR3: TGCGCCAGCAGCTTTGGAGACGGCGGGGATGGCTACACCTTC.

This sequence joins TRBV30 and TRBJ2-7; 7 nucleotides match TRBD1. With 3 bases clipped from V and 5 bases from J, the junction kept 7 bases outside the gene matches. This CDR3 has 13 residues. The V gene's germline CDR1 is GTSNPN and CDR2 SVGIG (reference sequence). This chain's CDR3 is CAWSPDRFNEQYF. CDR3 DNA sequence: TGTGCCTGGAGCCCGGACAGGTTCAACGAGCAGTACTTC.

V gene TRBV7-6 combines with J gene TRBJ2-5; the D is unclear. Trimming pared 1 base from V and 6 bases from J, leaving 6 bases between. CDR1 and CDR2 from the germline V gene are SGHVS and FNYEAQ. This CDR3 is built from 12 residues. CDR3 DNA sequence: TGTGCCAGCAGCTTAGATTGGCAGACCCAGTACTTC. Residues: CASSLDWQTQYF.

The chain employs TRBV18 and TRBJ2-7, with D perhaps matching TRBD2 (5 bases). From germline, CDR1 is KGHSH and CDR2 LQKENI. The CDR3 runs to 14 residues. The germline V and J ends were trimmed by 7 bases and 2 bases, with 15 bases remaining between them. The CDR3 DNA is TGTGCCAGCTTTGAGGCTAGCTCCCCCTACGAGCAGTACTTC. Its translation is CASFEASSPYEQYF.